Following are 19 T cell receptor beta chains from one sample sequenced in a study of blood T cell repertoires in COVID-19 (dated by TCRdb to the early 2020s). Libraries were made using the immunoSEQ multiplex PCR assay. TCRdb limited this immuneACCESS table to in-frame rearrangements with V and J called. A share of clones is missing; checked studies link under half to unresolved V genes, and the rest is unexplained. The sample data list around 95,000 clones, and about 90% of these were observed just once. Of the sample, roughly 4.7% falls within the top ten clones. The specimen was peripheral blood. The source of these receptors is a human donor in a cohort sampled during active COVID-19.

V usage is TRBV5-1 and J usage is TRBJ2-3; the D gene is possibly TRBD2 (6 bases). The CDR3 has 15 residues. Germline loops: CDR1 SGHRS, CDR2 YFSETQ. Trimming took off 2 bases at V and 4 bases at J, with 14 bases between the two ends. CDR3 region: CASSFYAGFSDTQYF. In DNA form, the CDR3 reads TGCGCCAGCAGCTTTTATGCGGGGTTCTCAGATACGCAGTATTTT.

The rearrangement links TRBV5-4 to TRBJ1-2; 7 bases match TRBD1. The CDR3 is 16 amino acids. Germline values: CDR1 SGHNT, CDR2 YYREEE (reference sequence). Germline trimming cut 0 bases from V and 4 bases from J; bases unmatched to any gene: 9. This CDR3 is CASSLAHPQGGYGYTF. The CDR3, as DNA: TGTGCCAGCAGCTTGGCTCATCCTCAGGGGGGCTATGGCTACACCTTC.

The chain employs TRBV18 and TRBJ2-3; 8 nucleotides align to TRBD1. This CDR3 contains 15 residues. Per the germline V gene, CDR1 is KGHSH and CDR2 is LQKENI. With 3 bases clipped from V and 4 bases from J, the junction kept 6 bases outside the gene matches. CDR3 DNA sequence: TGTGCCAGCTCACCTTCCGGGACAGGAGCAGATACGCAGTATTTT. This sequence encodes CASSPSGTGADTQYF.

This chain uses TRBV19 with TRBJ1-4; 9 nucleotides match TRBD1. The germline V gene encodes CDR1 LNHDA and CDR2 SQIVND (reference sequence). This CDR3 spans 15 amino acids. V trimming: 7 bases; J trimming: 8 bases; junction bases outside the gene matches: 11. For the CDR3, the DNA is TGTGCCAGTAAAAGAGTTGGACAGGGGAGCGAAAAACTGTTTTTT. It encodes CASKRVGQGSEKLFF. The complete variable domain, with remaining parts taken from reference TRBV19 and TRBJ1-4, reads DGGITQSPKYLFRKEGQNVTLSCEQNLNHDAMYWYRQDPGQGLRLIYYSQIVNDFQKGDIAEGYSVSREKKESFPLTVTSAQKNPTAFYLCASKRVGQGSEKLFFGSGTQLSVL.

The chain uses TRBV3-1 (or the pseudogene TRBV3-2) and TRBJ2-7, with D hard to call. CDR3 length: 12 amino acids. CDR1 LGHDT and CDR2 YNNKEL come from the germline V gene (reference sequence). V was trimmed by 1 base and J by 5 bases, leaving 6 bases between them. CDR3 in DNA: TGTGCCAGCAGCCAAGTTAGCCACGAGCAGTACTTC. Translation: CASSQVSHEQYF.

V gene TRBV5-4 combines with J gene TRBJ2-7, with a weak D call TRBD2 (6 bases). The CDR3 is 14 amino acids. Trimming left V 5 bases short and J 7 bases short, with 19 bases between. Germline V gene sequence: CDR1 SGHNT, CDR2 YYREEE (reference sequence). This CDR3 is CASSNVGGSGEQYF. CDR3 nucleotides: TGTGCCAGCAGTAACGTCGGAGGGAGCGGAGAGCAGTACTTC.

The chain links TRBV5-5 to TRBJ2-1; 11 bases line up with TRBD1. From germline, CDR1 is SGHKS and CDR2 YYEKEE (reference sequence). Trimming took 2 bases from V and 9 from J; bases not matched to a gene: 4. The CDR3 runs to 14 residues. CDR3: CASSFGQGAGEQFF. CDR3 nucleotide sequence: TGTGCCAGCAGCTTCGGACAGGGGGCCGGTGAGCAGTTCTTC. The full variable domain, with the rest looked up from reference TRBV5-5 and TRBJ2-1, is DAGVTQSPTHLIKTRGQQVTLRCSPISGHKSVSWYQQVLGQGPQFIFQYYEKEERGRGNFPDRFSARQFPNYSSELNVNALLLGDSALYLCASSFGQGAGEQFFGPGTRLTVL.

This clone was counted a few times. The chain couples TRBV7-9 to TRBJ2-1; 8 positions agree with TRBD1. The CDR3 has 12 amino acids. Per germline, CDR1 SEHNR and CDR2 FQNEAQ (reference sequence). Losses at the gene ends were 2 bases for V and 14 bases for J; bases not matched to a gene: 5. The CDR3 loop reads CASSLNAQGEFF. The CDR3 nucleotides are TGTGCCAGCAGCTTAAATGCACAGGGGGAGTTCTTC.

V usage is TRBV13 and J usage is TRBJ1-3; the D is unclear. Trimming pared 1 base from V and 0 bases from J, leaving 4 bases between. Germline V CDR1 and CDR2: PRHDT, FYEKMQ (reference sequence). The CDR3 contains 14 residues. This chain's CDR3 is CASSLVASGNTIYF. The CDR3 coding sequence is TGTGCCAGCAGCTTAGTAGCCTCTGGAAACACCATATATTTT.

The rearrangement joins TRBV27 to TRBJ2-2; TRBD2 matches at 9 bases. Germline assignment: CDR1 MNHEY and CDR2 SMNVEV (reference sequence). Trimming cost V 6 bases and J 5 bases; bases outside gene matches: 7. The CDR3 is 15 residues long. DNA of the CDR3: TGTGCCAGCAGAGTGGCGGGAGGGAAAACCGGGGAGCTGTTTTTT. Protein product: CASRVAGGKTGELFF.

Points on this clone: Compared with germline, one end of the junction differs, possibly owing to a read error. This chain uses TRBV18 with TRBJ2-2; 9 bases fit TRBD2. The CDR3 covers 14 residues. Germline assignment: CDR1 KGHSH and CDR2 LQKENI. The chain's CDR3 is CASSPAGGTGKLFF. For the CDR3, the DNA is TGTGCCAGCTCACCAGCGGGAGGGACCGGGAAGCTGTTTTTT.

This chain uses TRBV7-2 with TRBJ2-7; a possible D gene is TRBD2 (5 bases). CDR1 and CDR2 (germline): SGHTA, FQGNSA. Trimming stripped 1 base from V and 0 bases from J, with 10 bases between. The CDR3 spans 15 residues. In DNA, the CDR3 is TGTGCCAGCAGCTTAGGGGGAAGCGGCTCCTACGAGCAGTACTTC. Encoded protein: CASSLGGSGSYEQYF.

This sequence joins TRBV5-1 and TRBJ2-5; no clear D gene. The length of the CDR3 is 13 residues. Germline CDR1 is SGHRS and CDR2 is YFSETQ. The V gene lost 6 bases and the J gene lost 1 base, with 10 bases spanning the gap. DNA for the CDR3: TGCGCCAGCACCGGTTCGGGCCAAGAGACCCAGTACTTC. This encodes CASTGSGQETQYF.

J is TRBJ2-1 and V is TRBV5-1; 10 nucleotides agree with TRBD2. Germline CDR1 and CDR2: SGHRS and YFSETQ. The trim removed 0 bases at V and 3 bases at J, leaving 3 bases unmatched. The CDR3 covers 16 residues. DNA of the CDR3: TGCGCCAGCAGCTTGGAGACTAGCGGGCTCTACAATGAGCAGTTCTTC. Its translation: CASSLETSGLYNEQFF.

This clone is a singleton in its sample. The gene calls are TRBV6-6 and TRBJ1-1; TRBD1 matches 9 bases. The CDR3 has 15 amino acids. CDR1 MNHNY and CDR2 SVGAGI come from the germline V gene (reference sequence). With V trimmed by 3 bases and J by 2 bases, 4 bases remained unmatched. CDR3 loop: CASSYKGQGNTEAFF. As DNA, the CDR3 is TGTGCCAGCAGTTATAAGGGACAGGGCAACACTGAAGCTTTCTTT.

V usage is TRBV25-1 and J usage is TRBJ1-2, with 10 bases fitting TRBD1. V trimming: 8 bases; J trimming: 5 bases; junction bases outside the gene matches: 2. This CDR3 is 12 amino acids long. CDR1 and CDR2 (germline): MGHDK, SYGVNS. CDR3 DNA sequence: TGTGCCAGCGGACAGGGGGGTTATGGCTACACCTTC. Its protein product is CASGQGGYGYTF.

The chain uses TRBV4-1 and TRBJ1-5; 8 nucleotides agree with TRBD1. The CDR3 runs 16 residues. From germline, CDR1 is MGHRA and CDR2 YSYEKL. J lost 6 bases, V lost 0 bases, and 7 bases had no gene match. The CDR3, as DNA: TGCGCCAGCAGCCAAGAGGAGGACAGGGTATTTCAGCCCCAGCATTTT. Protein: CASSQEEDRVFQPQHF.

V and J are TRBV18 and TRBJ2-3; D is uncertain. V lost 3 bases and J 0 bases, leaving 7 bases between the germline ends. This CDR3 has 14 amino acids. CDR1 is KGHSH and CDR2 is LQKENI in the germline V gene. CDR3 region: CASSPSTSTDTQYF. The CDR3 DNA reads as TGTGCCAGCTCACCGAGCACTAGCACAGATACGCAGTATTTT.

The rearrangement joins TRBV5-6 to TRBJ2-2; 9 bases align to TRBD1. V was clipped by 3 bases and J by 6 bases; unmatched bases: 6. Germline V gives CDR1 SGHDT, CDR2 YYEEEE. The length of the CDR3 is 15 residues. The CDR3 spells CASSYRDRVAGELFF. CDR3 nucleotides: TGTGCCAGCAGCTACCGGGACAGGGTGGCCGGGGAGCTGTTTTTT.